This TCR beta chain was identified in a study of cytomegalovirus exposure and HLA in healthy donors (dated by TCRdb to the late 2010s). Broadly, across the study: An earlier analysis of approximately 640 of the donors reported 276 Gb of sequence data and about 100 million unique TCR beta sequences from 150 million to 200 million T cells. In a later genetic analysis, genome-wide SNP genotypes for about 55% of the roughly 670 donors were used, and that subset was treated as a discovery cohort. The study aimed to test whether cataloging public T cell receptors could reveal signatures of past pathogen exposure. In the later analysis, no new phenotypic data were used to find candidate immune exposures; instead, reliance was placed on TCR beta sequences and their occurrence across donors. Of the approximately 400 genotyped donors, 81% fell in the genetic ancestry cluster associated with self-reported Caucasian donors. A separate validation cohort of about 110 different subjects was used in addition to the roughly 720-subject first cohort. Donor age, sex, ethnicity and CMV serostatus were compiled alongside the repertoire data. In a later analysis, previously published TCR beta repertoires from some 640 donors were re-analyzed and high-resolution HLA genotyping was added so that TCR occurrence patterns could be studied. About five DR-DQ haplotypes were treated as single units for association and clustering because of strong linkage in the cohort. The study profiled the T cell repertoires of 500 to 800 subjects by immunosequencing and related them to cytomegalovirus serostatus. In an earlier analysis of over 550 of the donors, high-throughput TCR beta sequencing was used to judge whether each TCR beta V gene segment behaved as functional or pseudogenic. HLA typing included class I and class II loci at four-digit resolution. On average, roughly 250,000 unique TCR beta nucleotide sequences were sequenced per donor among 350 to 400 genotyped donors of the cohort, with 15% to 20% of those sequences being non-productive. Every discovery cohort repertoire had been produced on one sequencing platform. Roughly 300 gigabases of sequencing data and approximately 91 million unique TCR sequences made up an early release that covered 500 to 700 HLA-typed donors. To predict cytomegalovirus infection status, the study brought together high-throughput TCR immunosequencing, statistical association of individual TCRs with disease status, and machine learning. Typing coverage differed by locus: A, B, C, DRB1 and DQB1 were typed in roughly 620-640 donors, DQA1 in approximately 520, DPA1 in nearly 610, and DPB1 in 450 to 480.

Library preparation employed the immunoSEQ multiplex PCR assay. A mixture of 60 forward primers for TCR Vbeta segments and 13 reverse primers for TCR Jbeta segments was used in the multiplex PCR. The CDR3 region of rearranged TCR beta genes was amplified from genomic DNA by a multiplex PCR assay. Amplified TCR beta libraries were sequenced as 87-base-pair reads on the Illumina HiSeq System. The authors' pipeline ran thus. Across the roughly 670 repertoires, a later analysis counted some 81 million unique TCR beta chains, approximately 12 million of which were shared by at least two donors. To remove PCR and sequencing errors, raw reads were error-corrected and collapsed into unique sequences using a nearest-neighbor algorithm that merged closely related sequences. To assign V, D and J gene segments, CDR3 sequences were aligned to IMGT reference sequences. For a sequence to be retained, a match of at least six nucleotides to both a V gene segment and a J gene segment was required. A rearrangement was called productive if the CDR3 had no stop codons and remained in frame with V and J, and every other rearrangement was called non-productive. CDR3 was defined according to IMGT convention as the region running from the second conserved V-encoded cysteine to the conserved J-encoded phenylalanine. The earlier analysis of about 530 of the donors excluded any sequence lacking an unambiguous match to a single V gene segment. An earlier analysis of about 590 of the donors classified V segments as functional when productive rearrangements were above 56.7% and as segregating when the standard deviation between donors was above 5%. A statistical classification framework was developed to diagnose cytomegalovirus status using the catalog of TCR beta chain sequences. V and J gene assignment, in a later analysis, came from comparing TCR nucleotide sequences with IMGT/GENE-DB human TR gene sequences. Using the TCRdist pipeline, a later analysis assigned CDR3 sequences along with most-parsimonious VDJ recombination scenarios. A later analysis defined each TCR beta chain by its CDR3 amino acid sequence plus V-gene family, and excluded reads lacking a unique V-gene family. To address suspected cross-contamination and a sequencing artifact, a later analysis removed a few hundred highly shared, low-generation-probability nucleotide sequences. For each public chain, a later analysis derived a clonal expansion index from normalized ranks of inferred template counts within each repertoire. Generation probabilities in a later analysis came from a VDJ recombination model fitted to out-of-frame rearrangements, and those results were checked against IGoR. In a later analysis, hypergeometric tests were used to score TCR-TCR, TCR-HLA and TCR-CMV co-occurrence, with a repertoire-size bias correction applied to TCR pairs. A later analysis estimated false discovery rates by permuting HLA or CMV assignments 20 times. In a later analysis, co-occurring TCRs were grouped with DBSCAN, and TCRdist sequence similarity was added when clustering was performed within HLA-allele-positive subsets. Co-occurrence clustering excluded repertoires with fewer than 30,000 or more than 120,000 public chains, plus five with anomalous nucleotide sharing. Imported from immuneACCESS, the table was reduced by TCRdb to in-frame sequences with V and J called. These copies leave out some clones; in studies compared against another copy, an unresolved V gene accounts for under half, and the cause of the remainder is not known. That table gives V, J and clone size, and the DNA gave D and trimming. The sample table shows 140,000 or so clones, and about 80% are seen once. Over 2.5% of the sample belongs to the ten largest clones.

What the work shows at the level of the full study, not this receptor alone: A further reported finding was that TCR beta sequences accurately predicted the HLA-A and HLA-B alleles for most subjects in the first cohort. In a later analysis, TCR association rates were found to vary across HLA loci, with the most associated TCRs seen for DRB1 alleles and the fewest for HLA-C alleles. In a later genetic analysis, a missense DCLRE1C variant was associated with V-gene and J-gene trimming of TCR beta chains, and the association was replicated in an independent cohort. Most TCR sequences were seen in very few donors, while some public TCRs were found in many individuals. Several of the top co-occurrence clusters appeared to be linked to parvovirus B19, influenza, CMV and Epstein-Barr virus, according to a later analysis. Only TCR beta chains were sequenced in this cohort, and the absence of alpha or paired-chain data limited detectable features. The classifier was reported to diagnose cytomegalovirus status with high specificity and sensitivity in both the original cohort and the validation cohort. A later analysis found that HLA-associated TCR beta chains were more clonally expanded and had lower generation probabilities than equally common non-associated chains. Correlated functional status among segregating V segments might be attributable to linkage disequilibrium, but an unknown experimental factor could not be ruled out. Because some donors lacked HLA typing at each locus, the association tests relied only on the typed subset. The study listed 164 TCR beta chains as associated with cytomegalovirus. When HLA alleles, especially DR and DQ, strongly co-occurred, TCR associations were difficult to assign to individual alleles. In vitro tests confirmed that a few of the cytomegalovirus-associated TCR beta chains recognize cytomegalovirus antigens. CMV serostatus was the only immune exposure information available for the cohort. Roughly 17 rarely observed V segments, including chromosome 9 orphons, were excluded from the earlier analysis of several hundred of the donors because counts were too low. In an earlier analysis of some 500 of the donors, most TCR beta V segments appeared in productive rearrangements about 87% or about 30% of the time, broadly matching IMGT annotations. Compared with the approximately 670-donor mean, donors in an Asian-associated ancestry cluster had fewer N-insertions in productive TCRs, according to a later genetic analysis. According to the authors, the approach could potentially be generalized to other disease states and immunological phenotypes. A later analysis associated 16,951 TCR beta sequences with specific HLA alleles at a false discovery rate of 0.05. The sequencing pipeline was judged likely to have produced a cluster of highly shared sequence variants as a technical artifact. Because the 87-base-pair reads could not distinguish some IMGT-functional V segments, including TRBV6-2 and TRBV6-3, those segments were excluded. According to a later analysis, most CMV-associated TCR beta chains appeared to be HLA-restricted, and the HLA associations seemed to be driven largely by CMV exposure. Presence/absence analyses assumed roughly uniform sequencing depth across donors, an assumption that may not hold.

To note about this clone: Its target antigen remains unknown. No base-level quality is on record; no much larger clone is a single base apart.

V is pared back by 0 bases and J by 8 bases, with 16 bases lying between the germline termini. Inclusive of the bounding cysteine and phenylalanine, the CDR3 is 15 residues long. Only the CDR3 portion is preserved as DNA: 45 bases, with reading frame beginning at the first base. CDR1 and CDR2, looked up from the germline V gene, are SGHTA and FQGNSA. The cohort was made up of roughly 670 healthy bone marrow donors. At the time of sampling, all cohort members were nominally healthy, though unrecorded immune exposures were likely present. The donor was CMV seronegative and was included in the group of several hundred seronegative cohort members. A peripheral blood sample was collected from each donor, and TCR beta sequencing was performed on peripheral blood mononuclear cells. Genomic DNA was extracted from the blood cell samples with the Qiagen DNeasy Blood Extraction Kit.

This receptor was obtained from a female donor in good health and CMV-seronegative. Sequenced sample: PBMCs. The rearrangement combines TRBV7-2 with TRBJ1-2; D gene: possibly TRBD1, on 5 matching bases. The sequence in DNA is TGTGCCAGCAGCTTAGCGGGGACTCATGGTACAGGCTACACCTTC. Its protein product is CASSLAGTHGTGYTF.